This entry lists 25 T cell receptor beta chains sequenced from one sample in a study of T cells in Graves' hyperthyroidism and ophthalmopathy. RNA transcripts gave rise to amplified TCR beta CDR3 regions. Initially, a first-round RT-PCR of the TCR CDR3 employed the HTBI primer set. TCRdb itself ran the multiplex PCR reads through MiXCR, one entry per CDR3 protein. The profile shows 550,000 to 800,000 distinct CDR3 sequences, approximately 16% of them singletons. Specimen: blood. All receptors come from a man aged 18 to 30 with Graves' hyperthyroidism.

This clonotype appeared a few times. This sequence joins TRBV20-1 and TRBJ2-5; TRBD2 matches at 10 bases. The CDR3 consists of 14 residues. Trimming cost V 1 base and J 3 bases; bases outside gene matches: 2. Germline assignment: CDR1 DFQATT and CDR2 SNEGSKA (reference sequence). The CDR3 here is CSARASGSKETQYF. In DNA, the CDR3 is TGCAGTGCTAGAGCTAGCGGGAGTAAAGAGACCCAGTACTTC.

V usage is TRBV30 and J usage is TRBJ1-5; D is unclear. The CDR3 totals 12 residues. Germline assignment: CDR1 GTSNPN and CDR2 SVGIG (reference sequence). The V end was cut by 8 bases, the J end by 7 bases, with 15 bases between. The CDR3 bases are TGTGCCGCAGGACGGGCGTGGCAGCCCCAGCATTTT. It encodes CAAGRAWQPQHF.

As to this clonotype: A much larger clone is a single base away; this may be a read error. The V gene is TRBV5-1, the J gene TRBJ2-4; 7 bases map to TRBD2. The CDR3 runs 15 residues. The germline V gene has CDR1 SGHRS and CDR2 YFSETQ. The CDR3 DNA follows: TGCGTCAGCAGCTTAGGTGGATCGGGGGGAAACATTCAGTACTTC. It yields the protein CVSSLGGSGGNIQYF.

This clonotype showed up just a few times. This chain joins TRBV11-3 and TRBJ2-7; 9 bases are shared with TRBD2. The CDR3 loop spans 14 amino acids. The J segment lost 2 bases and the V segment lost 5 bases, leaving 4 bases of the junction unmatched. CDR1 is SGHNT, CDR2 YENEEA, per germline. This chain's CDR3 is CASSDRLAAYEQYF. In nucleotides, the CDR3 is TGTGCCAGCAGCGACCGACTAGCGGCCTACGAGCAGTACTTC. The complete variable domain, with remaining parts taken from reference TRBV11-3 and TRBJ2-7, reads EAGVVQSPRYKIIEKKQPVAFWCNPISGHNTLYWYLQNLGQGPELLIRYENEEAVDDSQLPKDRFSAERLKGVDSTLKIQPAELGDSAVYLCASSDRLAAYEQYFGPGTRLTVT.

Only a few counts were recorded for this clonotype. The chain joins TRBV6-1 to TRBJ2-4; 9 positions agree with TRBD2. Germline lookup yields CDR1 MNHNS and CDR2 SASEGT. This CDR3 is 18 amino acids long. The V segment lost 5 bases and the J segment 8 bases; nucleotides outside the gene matches: 19. CDR3 coding DNA: TGTGCCAGCAGTTACTATGGAGCGGGAGGCCTGAACCCGTACATTCAGTACTTC. Its protein is CASSYYGAGGLNPYIQYF.

The chain combines TRBV19 with TRBJ1-5; D ambiguous. The CDR3 consists of 15 residues. Trimming pared 4 bases from V and 1 base from J, leaving 11 bases between. In germline, CDR1 is LNHDA, CDR2 SQIVND (reference sequence). The CDR3 reads CASSNQAESNQPQHF. The CDR3 nucleotides are TGTGCCAGTAGTAACCAGGCCGAAAGCAATCAGCCCCAGCATTTT.

This clonotype was observed many times. The rearrangement joins TRBV29-1 to TRBJ2-3; D ambiguous. CDR1 is SQVTM, CDR2 ANQGSEA, per germline. There are 13 residues in the CDR3. V was pared by 6 bases and J by 1 base, with 11 bases between. For the CDR3, the DNA is TGCAGCGTGGACCCTCTCGGCACAGATACGCAGTATTTT. This translates into CSVDPLGTDTQYF.

J is TRBJ2-2 and V is TRBV7-9; perhaps TRBD2 as D (5 bases). The V gene lost 5 bases and the J gene lost 4 bases, with 14 bases spanning the gap. The CDR3 is 15 amino acids. Per germline, CDR1 SEHNR and CDR2 FQNEAQ (reference sequence). The CDR3 reads CASSGGPETTGELFF. The CDR3 bases are TGTGCCAGCAGCGGCGGGCCAGAGACCACCGGGGAGCTGTTTTTT.

This clonotype showed up many times. This rearrangement joins TRBV20-1 to TRBJ2-1; D possibly corresponds to TRBD2 (6 bases). Germline V gives CDR1 DFQATT, CDR2 SNEGSKA (reference sequence). The CDR3 extends over 16 amino acids. V was cut by 0 bases and J by 4 bases, with 16 bases left in between. The CDR3 here is CSARDRGSGPYNEQFF. DNA of the CDR3: TGCAGTGCTAGAGATCGGGGCAGCGGGCCTTACAATGAGCAGTTCTTC.

This clonotype was recorded many times. The rearrangement joins TRBV7-9 to TRBJ1-2; D is unresolved. The germline gives CDR1 SEHNR, CDR2 FQNEAQ (reference sequence). The CDR3 has 13 amino acids. The germline V and J ends were trimmed by 4 bases and 4 bases, with 10 bases remaining between them. CDR3 region: CASSSDTAYGYTF. The DNA of the CDR3 is TGTGCCAGCAGCTCCGATACGGCCTATGGCTACACCTTC. Filled out from reference TRBV7-9 and TRBJ1-2, the complete variable domain reads DTGVSQNPRHKITKRGQNVTFRCDPISEHNRLYWYRQTLGQGPEFLTYFQNEAQLEKSRLLSDRFSAERPKGSFSTLEIQRTEQGDSAMYLCASSSDTAYGYTFGSGTRLTVV.

This clonotype occurred many times. The chain has TRBV27 and TRBJ1-2; 8 nucleotides agree with TRBD1. V shed 6 bases and J 3 bases; nucleotides not matched to a gene: 3. Germline CDR1 and CDR2: MNHEY and SMNVEV (reference sequence). The CDR3 sequence is 13 residues long. The CDR3 region is CASRTTGDYGYTF. The CDR3 region has the DNA TGTGCCAGCAGAACGACAGGGGACTATGGCTACACCTTC.

J is TRBJ1-3 and V is TRBV27; D is unclear. Germline V gene lookup returns CDR1 MNHEY and CDR2 SMNVEV (reference sequence). The CDR3 covers 15 residues. With 3 bases removed from V and 6 bases from J, the gap between germline ends came to 15 bases. The CDR3 region is CASSFGNLRLNTIYF. In DNA form, the CDR3 reads TGTGCCAGCAGTTTCGGCAACCTCCGTTTAAACACCATATATTTT.

This clonotype showed up just a few times. The chain carries TRBV20-1 and TRBJ1-5; D gene unclear. This CDR3 has 15 residues. Trimming removed 0 bases from V and 0 bases from J, with 9 bases in between. Germline V gene data show CDR1 as DFQATT and CDR2 as SNEGSKA (reference sequence). This CDR3 reads CSARDNRGSNQPQHF. The CDR3 nucleotides are TGCAGTGCTAGAGATAATCGCGGTAGCAATCAGCCCCAGCATTTT.

V and J are TRBV9 and TRBJ2-3; possible D gene TRBD2, 6 bases. The V gene lost 3 bases and the J gene lost 7 bases, with 12 bases spanning the gap. Germline V lookup: CDR1 SGDLS, CDR2 YYNGEE. The CDR3 has 13 residues. The CDR3 reads CASSAGTLNTQYF. The DNA of the CDR3 is TGTGCCAGCAGCGCGGGGACTTTAAATACGCAGTATTTT.

This clonotype was counted at least ten times. The chain recombines TRBV20-1 with TRBJ2-7; 9 bases fit TRBD2. This CDR3 has 16 amino acids. Trimming took 6 bases from V and 0 from J; bases not matched to a gene: 12. CDR1 is DFQATT, CDR2 SNEGSKA, per germline (reference sequence). CDR3 nucleotide sequence: TGCAGTGCGATCAATGAAGCGGGAGGTAGCTCCTACGAGCAGTACTTC. This sequence encodes CSAINEAGGSSYEQYF.

This clonotype has just a few counts. This chain links TRBV4-1 with TRBJ2-3; the match to TRBD2 covers 9 bases. This CDR3 is built from 18 residues. Germline V lookup: CDR1 MGHRA, CDR2 YSYEKL. The V segment lost 2 bases and the J segment 3 bases; nucleotides outside the gene matches: 12. CDR3 sequence: CASSQRGGGRVWTDTQYF. Written as DNA, the CDR3 is TGCGCCAGCAGCCAACGTGGAGGCGGGAGGGTTTGGACAGATACGCAGTATTTT.

Only a few counts were recorded for this clonotype. The V call is TRBV28, the J call TRBJ2-7; D tentatively reads TRBD1 or TRBD2 (6 bases each). V lost 6 bases to trimming and J lost 2 bases, with 8 bases between them. CDR1 and CDR2 from the germline V gene are MDHEN and SYDVKM. This CDR3 has 12 residues. CDR3 coding DNA: TGTGCCAGCAGGAGGGGGGCCTACGAGCAGTACTTC. Its protein is CASRRGAYEQYF. The variable domain in full, with the rest retrieved from reference TRBV28 and TRBJ2-7, is DVKVTQSSRYLVKRTGEKVFLECVQDMDHENMFWYRQDPGLGLRLIYFSYDVKMKEKGDIPEGYSVSREKKERFSLILESASTNQTSMYLCASRRGAYEQYFGPGTRLTVT.

This clonotype was observed a handful of times. This chain joins TRBV6-2 or TRBV6-3 and TRBJ2-3; the D gene is possibly TRBD1 (5 bases). V dropped 6 bases and J dropped 6 bases, with 22 bases sitting between them. The CDR3 is made up of 16 amino acids. The germline V gene has CDR1 MNHEY and CDR2 SVGEGT. CDR3 amino acids: CASRDDRWGPEDTQYF. The CDR3 DNA sequence: TGTGCCAGCAGGGACGACAGATGGGGCCCCGAGGATACGCAGTATTTT.

This chain connects TRBV20-1 to TRBJ2-7, with 10 bases fitting TRBD2. In germline, CDR1 is DFQATT, CDR2 SNEGSKA (reference sequence). The CDR3 has 12 residues. The CDR3, as DNA: TGCGGATTTAGCGGGAGGACCTACGAGCAGTACTTC. Protein product: CGFSGRTYEQYF.

The chain has TRBV6-5 and TRBJ1-6, with D hard to call. Deletions cut 3 bases from V and 5 bases from J, with 17 bases between. Germline-derived CDR1 and CDR2 are MNHEY and SVGAGI. The CDR3 totals 17 residues. The CDR3 DNA is TGTGCCAGCAGTTATAGCGGCTCTAAGTGGGATAATTCACCCCTCCACTTT. This translates into CASSYSGSKWDNSPLHF.

This chain connects TRBV5-4 to TRBJ2-7, with 8 positions matching TRBD1. Trimming removed 4 bases from V and 5 bases from J; junction bases left unmatched: 11. The CDR3 consists of 15 residues. Germline V gene sequence: CDR1 SGHNT, CDR2 YYREEE (reference sequence). The DNA for the CDR3 is TGTGCCAGCAGCCCAGAAGGGGGACAGGCGGACGAGCAGTACTTC. Encoded protein: CASSPEGGQADEQYF.

In its sample, this clonotype was seen a few times. V gene TRBV11-2 combines with J gene TRBJ2-3, with 7 positions matching TRBD2. The CDR3 sequence is 16 residues long. Germline V gene sequence: CDR1 SGHAT, CDR2 FQNNGV. Unmatched junction bases numbered 7, after V lost 3 bases and J lost 1 base. The CDR3, as DNA: TGTGCCAGCAGCTTCCGGACTAGTTTGGGCACAGATACGCAGTATTTT. Its translation: CASSFRTSLGTDTQYF.

This clonotype occurred many times. This chain connects TRBV6-2 or TRBV6-3 to TRBJ2-7; TRBD1 might be the D (5 bases). V lost 4 bases and J 3 bases, leaving 13 bases between the germline ends. CDR3 size: 14 residues. CDR1 and CDR2 (germline): MNHEY, SVGEGT. In DNA, the CDR3 is TGTGCCAGCAGTTCGGACACACCGTACTACGAGCAGTACTTC. As protein: CASSSDTPYYEQYF.

There are many counts of this clonotype. The chain carries TRBV20-1 and TRBJ2-5; possibly TRBD2 for D (5 bases). The CDR3 has 15 residues. The V gene lost 6 bases and the J gene lost 2 bases, with 19 bases spanning the gap. CDR1 and CDR2 from the germline V gene are DFQATT and SNEGSKA (reference sequence). The CDR3 DNA is TGCAGTGCCCCCAGAAGGGTATCGGGGCAAGAGACCCAGTACTTC. Its protein product is CSAPRRVSGQETQYF.

The chain links TRBV5-1 to TRBJ2-1, with 10 bases identical to TRBD1. The CDR3 sequence is 14 residues long. V dropped 3 bases and J dropped 6; count of bases not matched to a gene: 3. Germline values: CDR1 SGHRS, CDR2 YFSETQ. In nucleotides, the CDR3 is TGCGCCAGCAGCTCAGGACAGGGGGGCAATGAGCAGTTCTTC. This encodes CASSSGQGGNEQFF.